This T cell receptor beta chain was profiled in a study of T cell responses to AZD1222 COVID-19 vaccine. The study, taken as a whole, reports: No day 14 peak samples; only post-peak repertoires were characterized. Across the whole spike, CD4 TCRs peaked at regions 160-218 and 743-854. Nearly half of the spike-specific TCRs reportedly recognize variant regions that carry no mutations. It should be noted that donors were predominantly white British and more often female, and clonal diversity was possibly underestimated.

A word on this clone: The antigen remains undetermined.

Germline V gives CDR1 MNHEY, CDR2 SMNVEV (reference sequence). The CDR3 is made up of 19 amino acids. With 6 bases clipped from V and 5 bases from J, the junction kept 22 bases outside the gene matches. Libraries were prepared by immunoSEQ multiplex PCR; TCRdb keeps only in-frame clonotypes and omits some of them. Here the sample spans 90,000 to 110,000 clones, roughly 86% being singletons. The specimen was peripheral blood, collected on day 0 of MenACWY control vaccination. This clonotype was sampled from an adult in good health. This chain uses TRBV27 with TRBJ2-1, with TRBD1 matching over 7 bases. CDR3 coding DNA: TGTGCCAGCAGAATAAAAGGGACAGCCCTCTTTATCAGCCACAATGAGCAGTTCTTC. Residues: CASRIKGTALFISHNEQFF.